Below are 23 T cell receptor beta chains sequenced from a single sample in a study of blood T cells in healthy people across ages. It was with a sample-barcoded 5' primer and a J-beta primer mix that a second PCR of roughly 6 to 12 cycles was run. TCRdb re-called the 5' RACE reads through MiXCR, storing one row per CDR3 protein. The sample includes 1 million or so distinct CDR3 sequences, 20% to 25% seen only once; the top ten take 0.75%. The same specimen was also included in a second study, on T cells of mothers and their children.

The material sequenced was blood. These receptor sequences come from a girl aged 2 to 9 in good health.

The chain couples TRBV10-3 to TRBJ2-6, with D tentatively TRBD1 or TRBD2 (5 bases each). V lost 0 bases, J lost 0 bases, and 6 bases lay in between. Germline-derived CDR1 and CDR2 are ENHRY and SYGVKD. This CDR3 region has 16 residues. CDR3 protein: CAISESGGSGANVLTF. DNA of the CDR3: TGTGCCATCAGTGAGTCTGGGGGCTCTGGGGCCAACGTCCTGACTTTC.

This clonotype was seen a few times. The chain recombines TRBV4-1 with TRBJ2-5; weak D call: TRBD1 (5 bases). The CDR3 runs 13 residues. Trimming left V 5 bases short and J 1 base short, with 8 bases between. In germline, CDR1 is MGHRA, CDR2 YSYEKL. The DNA for the CDR3 is TGCGCCAGCAGCGGACACAGCCAAGAGACCCAGTACTTC. It specifies CASSGHSQETQYF.

This clonotype has only a few counts. The chain uses TRBV3-1 and TRBJ1-2; possible D gene TRBD1, 6 bases. In germline, CDR1 is LGHDT, CDR2 YNNKEL (reference sequence). The CDR3 spans 16 residues. Trimming removed 0 bases from V and 2 bases from J, with 13 bases in between. CDR3 sequence (DNA): TGTGCCAGCAGCCAAGATCTCGACAGGAAAAACTATGGCTACACCTTC. Translated: CASSQDLDRKNYGYTF.

The chain uses TRBV29-1 and TRBJ2-1; 7 positions match TRBD1. The J call may be incorrect, as the DNA end agrees better with TRBJ2-5. From germline, CDR1 is SQVTM and CDR2 ANQGSEA. The CDR3 is 13 amino acids. The CDR3 here is CSVEQGLRETQYF. The CDR3, as DNA: TGCAGCGTCGAACAGGGGCTGAGAGAGACCCAGTACTTC.

The gene calls are TRBV28 and TRBJ2-5, with D perhaps matching TRBD2 (7 bases). Germline CDR1 is MDHEN and CDR2 is SYDVKM. With 3 bases removed from V and 6 bases from J, the gap between germline ends came to 14 bases. The CDR3 runs 14 residues. CDR3: CASSLGGPNKTQYF. Here the CDR3 DNA reads TGTGCCAGCAGTTTGGGGGGGCCCAACAAGACCCAGTACTTC.

This CDR3 is CASSLSTQVNGYTF. The CDR3 nucleotides read TGTGCCAGCAGTTTATCGACCCAGGTTAATGGCTACACCTTC. The chain joins TRBV27 to TRBJ1-2, with D unclear. Trimming removed 0 bases at V and 6 bases at J, with 11 bases between. The CDR3 is 14 amino acids. In germline, CDR1 is MNHEY, CDR2 SMNVEV (reference sequence).

This clonotype occurred a few times. V is TRBV20-1 and J is TRBJ2-5; D is tentatively TRBD1 or TRBD2 (5 bases each). Trimming shortened V by 7 bases and J by 1 base, and 13 bases separated the two germline ends. Germline V CDR1 and CDR2: DFQATT, SNEGSKA (reference sequence). This CDR3 spans 13 amino acids. DNA for the CDR3: TGCAGTGAAGAGGGGCTCGTCCAAGAGACCCAGTACTTC. It encodes CSEEGLVQETQYF.

The genes are TRBV13 and TRBJ1-2, with D unresolved. Per the germline V gene, CDR1 is PRHDT and CDR2 is FYEKMQ (reference sequence). The ends were cut back, 5 bases at V and 7 bases at J, with 14 bases in the middle. The CDR3 contains 13 residues. The CDR3 sequence is CASSPYNALGYTF. CDR3 coding DNA: TGTGCCAGCAGCCCTTATAACGCCCTTGGCTACACCTTC.

This clonotype was seen only a few times. Here the CDR3 reads CASSEIASGRAEQFF. The DNA of the CDR3 is TGCGCCAGCAGTGAGATAGCTAGCGGGAGGGCTGAGCAGTTCTTC. The gene calls are TRBV10-1 and TRBJ2-1; 12 bases align to TRBD2. Germline V gene data show CDR1 as WNHNN and CDR2 as SYGVQD (reference sequence). V dropped 2 bases and J dropped 9; count of bases not matched to a gene: 5. There are 15 residues in the CDR3.

The chain recombines TRBV5-1 with TRBJ1-1; 7 bases line up with TRBD1. Germline-derived CDR1 and CDR2 are SGHRS and YFSETQ. Germline trimming cut 4 bases from V and 2 bases from J; bases unmatched to any gene: 8. This CDR3 has 15 amino acids. The CDR3 region has the DNA TGCGCCAGCAGCCCTCCGACAGGGAGCAACACTGAAGCTTTCTTT. This codes for CASSPPTGSNTEAFF.

The sample holds one count of this clonotype. This chain links TRBV7-8 with TRBJ1-4; D gene uncertain. The CDR3 is 15 amino acids. Per germline, CDR1 SGHVS and CDR2 FQNEAQ. Between the trimmed V and J ends, which lost 6 bases and 7 bases, there was a span of 18 bases. The CDR3 bases are TGTGCCAGCAGGCAGACCGGGTTTGAGGGTGAAAAACTGTTTTTT. It specifies CASRQTGFEGEKLFF.

V usage is TRBV15 and J usage is TRBJ1-5; possible D gene TRBD1, 6 bases. The CDR3 has 14 residues. The germline CDR1 and CDR2 sequences are LNHNV and YYDKDF (reference sequence). V was shortened by 5 bases and J by 7 bases, with 15 bases between the two germline ends. The DNA of the CDR3 is TGTGCCACCAGCTCCCGGGACACGTGGCAGCCCCAGCATTTT. Protein: CATSSRDTWQPQHF.

This chain uses TRBV5-4 with TRBJ2-1; D is possibly TRBD2 (5 bases). Trimming pared 0 bases from V and 10 bases from J, leaving 20 bases between. CDR3 length equals 16 residues. Germline V gene data show CDR1 as SGHNT and CDR2 as YYREEE (reference sequence). The chain's CDR3 is CASSLDWRRDDEEQFF. The CDR3 bases are TGTGCCAGCAGCTTGGATTGGAGGAGAGACGACGAAGAGCAGTTCTTC.

The chain is built from TRBV7-2 and TRBJ2-3; 9 bases align to TRBD2. CDR3 length: 17 residues. Germline V gives CDR1 SGHTA, CDR2 FQGNSA. The trim removed 5 bases at V and 6 bases at J, leaving 15 bases unmatched. The CDR3 DNA reads TGTGCCAGCAGCAAAACCCTAGCGGGATATCCAGGGGATACGCAGTATTTT. Amino acid sequence: CASSKTLAGYPGDTQYF.

This clonotype occurred a few times. This sequence joins TRBV6-2 or TRBV6-3 and TRBJ2-5; D could derive from TRBD1 or TRBD2 (5 bases each). Germline-derived CDR1 and CDR2 are MNHEY and SVGEGT. The CDR3 has 16 amino acids. Trimming left V 2 bases short and J 1 base short, with 14 bases between. Written as DNA, the CDR3 is TGTGCCAGCAGTTACCGTATCGGGGCAGCCCAAGAGACCCAGTACTTC. Translation: CASSYRIGAAQETQYF.

This chain uses TRBV20-1 with TRBJ1-1; D call uncertain. The germline CDR1 and CDR2 sequences are DFQATT and SNEGSKA (reference sequence). Between the trimmed V and J ends, which lost 0 bases and 8 bases, there was a span of 7 bases. The CDR3 sequence is 11 residues long. As DNA, the CDR3 is TGCAGTGCTAGAGATCCTCACGAAGCTTTCTTT. Translated: CSARDPHEAFF.

This clonotype showed up just a few times. At one boundary the junction diverges from the germline segment, which might be a read error. This chain uses TRBV11-2 with TRBJ2-7; D is unresolved. Germline loops: CDR1 SGHAT, CDR2 FQNNGV. The CDR3 length is 14 residues. The CDR3 DNA reads as TGTGCCAGCAGCCTAGAGTCTGGGTATAACGAGCAGTACTTC. Translation: CASSLESGYNEQYF. Drawing the rest from reference TRBV11-2 and TRBJ2-7, the complete variable domain is EAGVAQSPRYKIIEKRQSVAFWCNPISGHATLYWYQQILGQGPKLLIQFQNNGVVDDSQLPKDRFSAERLKGVDSTLKIQPAKLEDSAVYLCASSLESGYNEQYFGPGTRLTVT.

This clonotype was recorded at least ten times. This chain connects TRBV13 to TRBJ2-6; no definite D call. V was shortened by 0 bases and J by 0 bases, with 6 bases between the two germline ends. Germline CDR1 and CDR2: PRHDT and FYEKMQ (reference sequence). CDR3 size: 16 residues. The CDR3 protein is CASSLGSNSGANVLTF. CDR3 DNA: TGTGCCAGCAGCTTAGGGTCTAACTCTGGGGCCAACGTCCTGACTTTC.

The rearrangement uses TRBV28 and TRBJ2-3; 10 nucleotides agree with TRBD2. Germline CDR1 is MDHEN and CDR2 is SYDVKM. V lost 2 bases and J lost 4; bases outside the gene matches: 6. The CDR3 is 16 residues long. CDR3 sequence: CASSLLSGREADTQYF. CDR3 nucleotides: TGTGCCAGCAGTTTACTCAGCGGGAGGGAGGCAGATACGCAGTATTTT.

This clonotype was found a few times. Germline is not matched at one junction end, which may reflect a read error. The gene calls are TRBV7-3 and TRBJ1-1; possibly TRBD1 for D (5 bases). Germline CDR1 is SGHTA and CDR2 is FQGTGA. CDR3 length: 14 residues. The CDR3 is CASSPRRGNTGAFF. CDR3 sequence (DNA): TGTGCCAGCAGCCCCCGGCGGGGCAACACTGGAGCTTTCTTT.

This clonotype occurred a few times. The chain couples TRBV5-1 to TRBJ2-1, with 8 bases identical to TRBD2. In germline, CDR1 is SGHRS, CDR2 YFSETQ. The CDR3 consists of 17 residues. V lost 3 bases and J lost 0; bases outside the gene matches: 8. The CDR3: CASSWGPAGGSYNEQFF. The CDR3 coding sequence is TGCGCCAGCAGCTGGGGACCGGCGGGGGGCTCCTACAATGAGCAGTTCTTC.

This clonotype was counted only a few times. The rearrangement uses TRBV20-1 and TRBJ2-5; D is undetermined. V lost 6 bases to trimming and J lost 2 bases, with 10 bases between them. CDR3 length: 12 residues. Germline lookup yields CDR1 DFQATT and CDR2 SNEGSKA (reference sequence). In nucleotides, the CDR3 is TGCAGTGCCGCGTACAAGCAAGAGACCCAGTACTTC. Its translation: CSAAYKQETQYF.

The V and J genes are TRBV4-2 and TRBJ1-2; 10 nucleotides match TRBD1. V lost 4 bases and J lost 7; bases outside the gene matches: 12. The CDR3 consists of 16 residues. Germline loops: CDR1 LGHNA, CDR2 YNFKEQ. Written as DNA, the CDR3 is TGTGCCAGCAGCCTAACCGGGACAGGGGTTCGCCTTGGCTACACCTTC. As protein: CASSLTGTGVRLGYTF.